Described below is a single T cell receptor beta chain sequence and its context. Antigen unknown. The junction shows a germline mismatch at one end, possibly a read error. This record comes from a study of shared clonotypes between healthy human individuals. Study details: Researchers assigned three CD4 naive, three CD4 memory, two CD8 naive and one CD8 memory plate to each donor. Regarding the study as a whole: Shared clonotypes across all four donors exceeded non-shared ones in generation probability.

The donors were all Caucasian adults (living in Nashville, Tennessee). The CDR3 runs 14 residues. In germline, CDR1 is SGHAT, CDR2 FQNNGV. TCRdb's copy holds only in-frame clones and misses some; the assay was immunoSEQ multiplex PCR. The data show around 340,000 clones, over 70% seen once. The V call is TRBV11-2, the J call TRBJ2-1, with 11 bases fitting TRBD2. The receptor was isolated from a man between 25 and 39 years old in good health. The sequencing sample was made of memory CD4+ T cells sorted from blood. The subset here: CD45RA-negative fraction. CDR3 in amino acids: CAGSPGLAGSEQFF. The DNA for the CDR3 is TGTGCCGGCAGCCCTGGACTAGCGGGTAGTGAGCAGTTCTTC.